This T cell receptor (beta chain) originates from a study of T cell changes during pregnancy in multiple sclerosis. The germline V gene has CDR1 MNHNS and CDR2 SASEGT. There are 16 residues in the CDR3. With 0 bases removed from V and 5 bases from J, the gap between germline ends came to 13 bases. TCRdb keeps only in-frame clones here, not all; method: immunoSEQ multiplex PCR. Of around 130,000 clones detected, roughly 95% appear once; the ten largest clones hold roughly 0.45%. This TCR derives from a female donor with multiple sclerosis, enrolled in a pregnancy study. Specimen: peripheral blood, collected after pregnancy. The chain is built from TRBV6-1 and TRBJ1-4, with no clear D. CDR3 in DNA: TGTGCCAGCAGTGAAGCGATCAGGTCTACAAATGAAAAACTGTTTTTT. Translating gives CASSEAIRSTNEKLFF.